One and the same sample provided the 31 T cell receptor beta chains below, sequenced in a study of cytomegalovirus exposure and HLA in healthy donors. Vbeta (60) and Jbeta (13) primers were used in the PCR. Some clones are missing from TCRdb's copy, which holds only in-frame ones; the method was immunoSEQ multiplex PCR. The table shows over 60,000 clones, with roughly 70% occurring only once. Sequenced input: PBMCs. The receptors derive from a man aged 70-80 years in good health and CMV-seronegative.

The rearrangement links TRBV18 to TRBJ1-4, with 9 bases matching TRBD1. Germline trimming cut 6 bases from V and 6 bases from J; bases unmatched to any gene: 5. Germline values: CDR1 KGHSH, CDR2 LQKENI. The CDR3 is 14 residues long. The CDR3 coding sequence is TGTGCCAGCTCTCCGGACAGGGGATATGAAAAACTGTTTTTT. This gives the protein CASSPDRGYEKLFF.

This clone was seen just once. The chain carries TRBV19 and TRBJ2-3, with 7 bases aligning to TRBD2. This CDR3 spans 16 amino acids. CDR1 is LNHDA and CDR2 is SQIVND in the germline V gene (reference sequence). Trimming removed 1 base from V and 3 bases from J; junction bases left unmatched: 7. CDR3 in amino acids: CASSIGARGGTDTQYF. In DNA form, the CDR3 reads TGTGCCAGTAGTATAGGAGCCCGGGGAGGGACAGATACGCAGTATTTT.

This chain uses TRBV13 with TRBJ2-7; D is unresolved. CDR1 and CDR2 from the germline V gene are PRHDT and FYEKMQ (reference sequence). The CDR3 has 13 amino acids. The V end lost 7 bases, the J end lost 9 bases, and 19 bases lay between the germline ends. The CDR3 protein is CASNRPPQFGQYF. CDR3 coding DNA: TGTGCCAGCAACCGGCCCCCACAGTTCGGGCAGTACTTC. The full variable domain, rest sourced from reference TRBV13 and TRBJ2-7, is AAGVIQSPRHLIKEKRETATLKCYPIPRHDTVYWYQQGPGQDPQFLISFYEKMQSDKGSIPDRFSAQQFSDYHSELNMSSLELGDSALYFCASNRPPQFGQYFGPGTRLTVT.

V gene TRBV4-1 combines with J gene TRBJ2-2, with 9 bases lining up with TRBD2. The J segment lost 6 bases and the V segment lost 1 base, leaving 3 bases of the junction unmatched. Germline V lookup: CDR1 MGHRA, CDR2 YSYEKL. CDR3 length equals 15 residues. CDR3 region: CASSQVAGGAGELFF. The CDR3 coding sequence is TGCGCCAGCAGCCAAGTGGCGGGAGGGGCCGGGGAGCTGTTTTTT.

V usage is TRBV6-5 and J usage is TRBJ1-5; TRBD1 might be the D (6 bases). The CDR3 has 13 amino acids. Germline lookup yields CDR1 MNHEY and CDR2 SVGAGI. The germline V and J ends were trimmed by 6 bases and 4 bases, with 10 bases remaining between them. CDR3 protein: CASRRDTNQPQHF. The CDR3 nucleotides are TGTGCCAGCAGACGGGACACAAATCAGCCCCAGCATTTT.

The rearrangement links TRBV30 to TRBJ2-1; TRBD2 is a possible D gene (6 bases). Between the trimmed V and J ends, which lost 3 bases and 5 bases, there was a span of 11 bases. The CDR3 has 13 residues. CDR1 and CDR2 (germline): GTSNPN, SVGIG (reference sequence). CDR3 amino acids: CAWSRDSNNEQFF. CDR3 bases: TGTGCCTGGAGCCGGGACTCGAACAATGAGCAGTTCTTC.

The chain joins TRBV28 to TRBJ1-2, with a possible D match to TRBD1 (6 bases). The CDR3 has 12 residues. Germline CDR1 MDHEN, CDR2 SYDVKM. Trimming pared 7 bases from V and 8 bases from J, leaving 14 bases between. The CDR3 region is CASKRDIKGYTF. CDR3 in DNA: TGTGCCAGCAAACGGGACATTAAAGGCTACACCTTC.

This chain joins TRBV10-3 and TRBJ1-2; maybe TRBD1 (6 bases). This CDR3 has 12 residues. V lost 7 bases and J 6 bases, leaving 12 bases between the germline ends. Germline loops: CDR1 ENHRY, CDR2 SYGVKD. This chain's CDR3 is CAINRDTDGYTF. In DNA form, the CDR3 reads TGTGCCATCAACAGGGACACGGATGGCTACACCTTC.

CDR3 in amino acids: CASSSLGNTIYF. The CDR3 nucleotides are TGTGCCAGCAGCTCGTTAGGAAACACCATATATTTT. The chain employs TRBV28 and TRBJ1-3; D is unresolved. Germline CDR1 is MDHEN and CDR2 is SYDVKM. Trimming shortened V by 6 bases and J by 4 bases, and 7 bases separated the two germline ends. This CDR3 has 12 residues.

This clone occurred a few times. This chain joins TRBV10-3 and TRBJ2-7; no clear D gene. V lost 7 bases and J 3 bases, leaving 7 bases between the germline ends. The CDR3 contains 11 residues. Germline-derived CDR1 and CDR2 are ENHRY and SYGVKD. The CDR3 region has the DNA TGTGCCATCATGAGCGACTACGAGCAGTACTTC. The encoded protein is CAIMSDYEQYF.

The CDR3 is CASRYRQRTSGDNEQFF. Written as DNA, the CDR3 is TGTGCCAGCAGATACAGACAGAGGACTAGCGGGGACAATGAGCAGTTCTTC. This sequence joins TRBV27 and TRBJ2-1; 12 nucleotides match TRBD2. The CDR3 spans 17 residues. V was pared by 6 bases and J by 5 bases, with 11 bases of the junction left unmatched. Germline-derived CDR1 and CDR2 are MNHEY and SMNVEV (reference sequence).

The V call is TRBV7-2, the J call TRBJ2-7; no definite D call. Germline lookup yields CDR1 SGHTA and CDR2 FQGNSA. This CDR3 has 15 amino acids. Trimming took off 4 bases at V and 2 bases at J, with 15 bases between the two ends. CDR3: CASSSYKQVTYEQYF. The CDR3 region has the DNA TGTGCCAGCAGCTCGTACAAGCAGGTGACCTACGAGCAGTACTTC.

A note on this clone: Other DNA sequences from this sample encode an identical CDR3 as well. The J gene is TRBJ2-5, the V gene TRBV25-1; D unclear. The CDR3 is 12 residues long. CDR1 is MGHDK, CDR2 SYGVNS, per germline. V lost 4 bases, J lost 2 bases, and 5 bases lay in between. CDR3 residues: CASSGAQETQYF. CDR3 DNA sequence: TGTGCCAGCAGTGGCGCACAAGAGACCCAGTACTTC.

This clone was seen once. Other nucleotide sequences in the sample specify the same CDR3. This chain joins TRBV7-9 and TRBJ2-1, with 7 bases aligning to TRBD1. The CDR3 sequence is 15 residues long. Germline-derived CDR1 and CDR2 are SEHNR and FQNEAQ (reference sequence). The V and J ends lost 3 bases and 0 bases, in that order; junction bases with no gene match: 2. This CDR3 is CASSFPGGSYNEQFF. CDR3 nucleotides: TGTGCCAGCAGCTTCCCAGGGGGCTCCTACAATGAGCAGTTCTTC.

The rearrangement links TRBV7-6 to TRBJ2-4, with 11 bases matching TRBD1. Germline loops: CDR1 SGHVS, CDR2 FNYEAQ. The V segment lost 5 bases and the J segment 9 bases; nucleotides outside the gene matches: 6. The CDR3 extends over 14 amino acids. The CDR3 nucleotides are TGTGCCAGCAGCGATCCCGGGACAGGGGGCATTCAGTACTTC. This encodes CASSDPGTGGIQYF. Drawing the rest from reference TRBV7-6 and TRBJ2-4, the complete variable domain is GAGVSQSPRYKVTKRGQDVALRCDPISGHVSLYWYRQALGQGPEFLTYFNYEAQQDKSGLPNDRFSAERPEGSISTLTIQRTEQRDSAMYRCASSDPGTGGIQYFGAGTRLSVL.

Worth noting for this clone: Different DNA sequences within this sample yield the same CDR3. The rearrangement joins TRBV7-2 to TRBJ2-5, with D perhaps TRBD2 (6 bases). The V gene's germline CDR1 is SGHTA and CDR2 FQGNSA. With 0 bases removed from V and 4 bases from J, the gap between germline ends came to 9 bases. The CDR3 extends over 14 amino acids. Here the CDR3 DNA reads TGTGCCAGCAGCTTAGCGGGACTCGGAGAGACCCAGTACTTC. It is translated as CASSLAGLGETQYF.

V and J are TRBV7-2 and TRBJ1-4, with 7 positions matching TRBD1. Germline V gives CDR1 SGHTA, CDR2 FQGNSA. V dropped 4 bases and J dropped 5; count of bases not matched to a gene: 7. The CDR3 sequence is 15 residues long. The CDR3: CASSSGQATNEKLFF. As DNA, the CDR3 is TGTGCCAGCAGCTCCGGACAGGCTACGAATGAAAAACTGTTTTTT.

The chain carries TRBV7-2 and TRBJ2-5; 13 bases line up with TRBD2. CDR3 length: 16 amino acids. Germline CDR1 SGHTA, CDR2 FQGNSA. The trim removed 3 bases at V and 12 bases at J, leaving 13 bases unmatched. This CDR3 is CASSLVSLGLAGAKYF. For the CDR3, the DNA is TGTGCCAGCAGCTTGGTTTCTCTCGGACTAGCGGGGGCCAAGTACTTC.

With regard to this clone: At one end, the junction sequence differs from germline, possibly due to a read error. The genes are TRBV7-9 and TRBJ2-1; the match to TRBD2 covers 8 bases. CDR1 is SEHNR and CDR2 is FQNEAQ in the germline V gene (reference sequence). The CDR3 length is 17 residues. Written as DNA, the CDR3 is TGTTCCAGCGCGAGGGGCCCGGGACTAGTTGGTTCCAATGAGCAGTTCTTC. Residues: CSSARGPGLVGSNEQFF.

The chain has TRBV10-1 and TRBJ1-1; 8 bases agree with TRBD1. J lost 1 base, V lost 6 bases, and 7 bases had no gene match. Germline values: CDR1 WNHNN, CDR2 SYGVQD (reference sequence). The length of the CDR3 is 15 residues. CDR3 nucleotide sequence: TGCGCCAGCAGCAACACCGGGACAGGGAACACTGAAGCTTTCTTT. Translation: CASSNTGTGNTEAFF.

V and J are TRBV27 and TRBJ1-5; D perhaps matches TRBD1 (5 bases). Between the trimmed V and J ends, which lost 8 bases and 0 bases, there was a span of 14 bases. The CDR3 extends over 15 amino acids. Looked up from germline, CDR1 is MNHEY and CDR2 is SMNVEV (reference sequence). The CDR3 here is CASRRAGDSNQPQHF. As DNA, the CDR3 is TGTGCCAGCCGCAGGGCAGGTGATAGCAATCAGCCCCAGCATTTT.

The DNA for the CDR3 is TGCGCCAGCAGCTTGCGGGGCGGGGGCGCGACCACAGATACGCAGTATTTT. Protein sequence: CASSLRGGGATTDTQYF. The chain uses TRBV5-1 and TRBJ2-3; possibly TRBD2 for D (7 bases). Deletions cut 1 base from V and 2 bases from J, with 17 bases between. There are 17 residues in the CDR3. Germline values: CDR1 SGHRS, CDR2 YFSETQ.

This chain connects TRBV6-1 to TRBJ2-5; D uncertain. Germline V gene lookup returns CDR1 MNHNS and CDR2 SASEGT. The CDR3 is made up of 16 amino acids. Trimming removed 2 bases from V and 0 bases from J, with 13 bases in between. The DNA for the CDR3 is TGTGCCAGCAGTGAACAAACATACCAGTACCAAGAGACCCAGTACTTC. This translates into CASSEQTYQYQETQYF.

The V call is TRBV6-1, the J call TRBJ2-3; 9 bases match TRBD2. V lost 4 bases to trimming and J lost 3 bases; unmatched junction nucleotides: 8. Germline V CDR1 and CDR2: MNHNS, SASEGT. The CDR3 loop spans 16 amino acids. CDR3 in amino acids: CASSALRGGRTDTQYF. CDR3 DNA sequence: TGTGCCAGCAGTGCGTTGCGGGGGGGCCGGACAGATACGCAGTATTTT.

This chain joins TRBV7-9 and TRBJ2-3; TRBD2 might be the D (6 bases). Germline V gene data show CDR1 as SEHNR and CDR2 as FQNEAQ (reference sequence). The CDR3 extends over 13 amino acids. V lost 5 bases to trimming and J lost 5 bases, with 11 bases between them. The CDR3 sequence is CASSPGGIDTQYF. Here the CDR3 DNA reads TGTGCCAGCAGCCCAGGCGGGATAGATACGCAGTATTTT. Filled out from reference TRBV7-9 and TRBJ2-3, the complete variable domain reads DTGVSQNPRHKITKRGQNVTFRCDPISEHNRLYWYRQTLGQGPEFLTYFQNEAQLEKSRLLSDRFSAERPKGSFSTLEIQRTEQGDSAMYLCASSPGGIDTQYFGPGTRLTVL.

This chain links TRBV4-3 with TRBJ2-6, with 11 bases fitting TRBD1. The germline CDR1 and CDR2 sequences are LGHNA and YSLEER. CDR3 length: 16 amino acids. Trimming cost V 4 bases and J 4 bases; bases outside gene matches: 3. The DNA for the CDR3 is TGCGCCAGCAGCCGGGACAGGGGGACGGGGGCCAACGTCCTGACTTTC. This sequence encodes CASSRDRGTGANVLTF.

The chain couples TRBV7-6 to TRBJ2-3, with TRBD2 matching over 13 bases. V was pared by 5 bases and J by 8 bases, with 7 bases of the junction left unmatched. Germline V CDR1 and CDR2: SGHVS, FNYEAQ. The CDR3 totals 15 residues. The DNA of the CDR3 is TGTGCCAGCAGCCTACTAGCGGGGGGGTTGGGTACGCAGTATTTT. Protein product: CASSLLAGGLGTQYF.

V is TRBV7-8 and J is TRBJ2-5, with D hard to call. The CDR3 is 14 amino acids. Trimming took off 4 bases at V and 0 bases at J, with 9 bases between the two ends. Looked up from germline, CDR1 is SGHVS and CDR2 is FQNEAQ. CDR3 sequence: CASSSTQYQETQYF. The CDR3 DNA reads TGTGCCAGCAGCTCGACACAGTACCAAGAGACCCAGTACTTC.

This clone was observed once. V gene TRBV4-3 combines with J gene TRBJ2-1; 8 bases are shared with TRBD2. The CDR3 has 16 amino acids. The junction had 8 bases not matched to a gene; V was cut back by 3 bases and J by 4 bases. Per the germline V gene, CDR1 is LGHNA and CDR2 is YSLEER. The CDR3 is CASSQTSDVYYNEQFF. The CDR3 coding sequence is TGCGCCAGCAGCCAGACTAGCGACGTTTATTACAATGAGCAGTTCTTC.

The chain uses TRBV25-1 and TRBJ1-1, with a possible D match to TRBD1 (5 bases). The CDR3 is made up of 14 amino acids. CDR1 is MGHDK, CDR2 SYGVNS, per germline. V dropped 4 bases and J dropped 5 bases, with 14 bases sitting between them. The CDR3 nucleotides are TGTGCCAGCAGTGGAGGCTTCCGGGGGACTGAAGCTTTCTTT. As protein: CASSGGFRGTEAFF.

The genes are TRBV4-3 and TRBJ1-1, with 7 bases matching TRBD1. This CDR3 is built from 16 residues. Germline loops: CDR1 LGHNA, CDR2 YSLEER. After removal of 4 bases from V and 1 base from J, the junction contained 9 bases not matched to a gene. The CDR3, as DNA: TGCGCCAGCAGCCCGGGAGGGGGCGTAGGGAACACTGAAGCTTTCTTT. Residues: CASSPGGGVGNTEAFF.